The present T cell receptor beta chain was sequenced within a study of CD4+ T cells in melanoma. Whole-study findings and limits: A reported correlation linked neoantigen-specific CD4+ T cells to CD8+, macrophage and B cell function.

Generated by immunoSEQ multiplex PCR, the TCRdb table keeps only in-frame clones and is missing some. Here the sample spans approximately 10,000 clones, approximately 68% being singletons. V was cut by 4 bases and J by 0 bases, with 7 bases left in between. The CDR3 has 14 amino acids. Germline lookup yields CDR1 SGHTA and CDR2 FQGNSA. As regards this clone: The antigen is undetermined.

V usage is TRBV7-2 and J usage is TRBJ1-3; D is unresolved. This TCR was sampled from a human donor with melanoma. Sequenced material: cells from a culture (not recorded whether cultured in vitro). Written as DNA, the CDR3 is TGTGCCAGCAGCTCTATTACCTCTGGAAACACCATATATTTT. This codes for CASSSITSGNTIYF. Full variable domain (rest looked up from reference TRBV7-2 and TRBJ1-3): GAGVSQSPSNKVTEKGKDVELRCDPISGHTALYWYRQSLGQGLEFLIYFQGNSAPDKSGLPSDRFSAERTGGSVSTLTIQRTQQEDSAVYLCASSSITSGNTIYFGEGSWLTVV.